This note documents a single T cell receptor (beta chain) sequence. Its antigen is not known. This clone may be a read error of a much larger clone one base away. This specimen comes from a study of CD8+CD57+ T cells in acquired aplastic anemia. Findings of the study overall: Patients and controls turned out to have more than 25 CD8+ CDR3 sequences in common.

Per the germline V gene, CDR1 is GTSNPN and CDR2 is SVGIG (reference sequence). This CDR3 is 16 amino acids long. TCR beta VDJ combinations and CDR3 sequences were profiled from genomic DNA. A single record per CDR3 protein comes from TCRdb applying MiXCR to the reads. This table has hundreds of thousands of distinct CDR3 sequences, roughly 64% appearing once. The clonotype comes from a human donor in good health, serving as a control. The sample taken for sequencing was sorted CD4+, CD8+, or CD8+CD57+ T cells (not recorded which) from PBMCs. This sequence joins TRBV30 and TRBJ1-5, with a possible D match to TRBD1 (5 bases). CDR3 nucleotide sequence: TGTGCCTGGAGCGACAAGGGACGGATTAGCAGTCAGCCCCAGCATTTT. Residues: CAWSDKGRISSQPQHF.